Listed here are 21 T cell receptor beta chains from one sample, sequenced in a study of shared clonotypes between healthy human individuals. Profiling relied on immunoSEQ multiplex PCR, and the TCRdb table lists in-frame clones only, not all of them. The table includes approximately 2.1 million clones, about 92% detected once. Sample: naive CD4+ T cells from PBMCs. Noted subset: CD45RA+ positively selected. Receptors originate from a man in his late teens or twenties in good health. Some clones in this sample may be carry-over from other donors' samples.

This clone came up once. The chain joins TRBV2 to TRBJ2-1; 8 bases are a match to TRBD1. The trim removed 6 bases at V and 10 bases at J, leaving 2 bases unmatched. CDR1 SNHLY and CDR2 FYNNEI come from the germline V gene. The CDR3 extends over 11 amino acids. The DNA for the CDR3 is TGTGCCAGCAGGGACAGGGAGGAGCAGTTCTTC. As protein: CASRDREEQFF.

With regard to this clone: This specimen includes other DNA sequences encoding the same CDR3. V is TRBV5-4 and J is TRBJ2-6, with D unresolved. Trimming left V 0 bases short and J 2 bases short, with 6 bases between. Per germline, CDR1 SGHNT and CDR2 YYREEE (reference sequence). The CDR3 is 15 residues long. The CDR3 DNA follows: TGTGCCAGCAGCTTGGGAAGGGCTGGGGCCAACGTCCTGACTTTC. It encodes CASSLGRAGANVLTF. The full variable domain, in which reference TRBV5-4 and TRBJ2-6 provide the parts outside the CDR3, is ETGVTQSPTHLIKTRGQQVTLRCSSQSGHNTVSWYQQALGQGPQFIFQYYREEENGRGNFPPRFSGLQFPNYSSELNVNALELDDSALYLCASSLGRAGANVLTFGAGSRLTVL.

The chain couples TRBV6-5 to TRBJ1-2; maybe TRBD1 (5 bases). The germline V and J ends were trimmed by 6 bases and 5 bases, with 19 bases remaining between them. Germline lookup yields CDR1 MNHEY and CDR2 SVGAGI. CDR3 length: 15 residues. The CDR3 DNA reads as TGTGCCAGCAGCCCGGGACGTCTCCGGGGATATGGCTACACCTTC. Translation: CASSPGRLRGYGYTF.

The chain employs TRBV2 and TRBJ1-3; a weak D match, TRBD1 (5 bases). The V gene lost 7 bases and the J gene lost 0 bases, with 7 bases spanning the gap. The CDR3 totals 13 residues. Germline assignment: CDR1 SNHLY and CDR2 FYNNEI. The CDR3 DNA sequence: TGTGCCAGCACAGGGTTCTCTGGAAACACCATATATTTT. The encoded protein is CASTGFSGNTIYF.

The chain combines TRBV28 with TRBJ2-2; the D is unclear. Trimming removed 3 bases from V and 2 bases from J, with 13 bases in between. This CDR3 has 16 residues. CDR1 MDHEN and CDR2 SYDVKM come from the germline V gene. This chain's CDR3 is CASSFPGRSNTGELFF. In nucleotides, the CDR3 is TGTGCCAGCAGTTTCCCCGGCAGAAGTAACACCGGGGAGCTGTTTTTT.

The table lists this clone with a count of one. The V gene is TRBV4-2, the J gene TRBJ2-1, with D hard to call. This CDR3 spans 13 amino acids. V was clipped by 0 bases and J by 9 bases, with 9 bases between them. CDR1 is LGHNA, CDR2 YNFKEQ, per germline. Here the CDR3 reads CASSQDRAIEQFF. In DNA, the CDR3 is TGTGCCAGCAGCCAAGATCGCGCTATTGAGCAGTTCTTC.

V gene TRBV5-1 combines with J gene TRBJ2-3, with D tentatively TRBD2 (6 bases). The V gene lost 0 bases and the J gene lost 4 bases, with 15 bases spanning the gap. Germline loops: CDR1 SGHRS, CDR2 YFSETQ. This CDR3 has 16 residues. CDR3 nucleotide sequence: TGCGCCAGCAGCTTGGAGTGGGGGGAGTTTTCAGATACGCAGTATTTT. It translates to CASSLEWGEFSDTQYF.

This chain's CDR3 is CASSLGQGLGYTF. In DNA form, the CDR3 reads TGTGCCAGCAGCTTAGGACAGGGGCTCGGCTACACCTTC. The chain employs TRBV7-2 and TRBJ1-2; 8 bases are shared with TRBD1. Germline V gene sequence: CDR1 SGHTA, CDR2 FQGNSA. J was trimmed by 8 bases and V by 1 base; bases with no gene match: 3. The CDR3 has 13 residues.

The chain has TRBV28 and TRBJ2-1, with D perhaps TRBD1 (6 bases). This CDR3 contains 14 residues. Germline CDR1 is MDHEN and CDR2 is SYDVKM. Trimming shortened V by 11 bases and J by 2 bases, and 16 bases separated the two germline ends. CDR3: CAAKNREAYNEQFF. As DNA, the CDR3 is TGTGCCGCTAAAAACAGGGAAGCCTACAATGAGCAGTTCTTC. The full variable domain, rest sourced from reference TRBV28 and TRBJ2-1, is DVKVTQSSRYLVKRTGEKVFLECVQDMDHENMFWYRQDPGLGLRLIYFSYDVKMKEKGDIPEGYSVSREKKERFSLILESASTNQTSMYLCAAKNREAYNEQFFGPGTRLTVL.

The V gene is TRBV5-1, the J gene TRBJ2-1; 10 bases match TRBD2. In germline, CDR1 is SGHRS, CDR2 YFSETQ. The CDR3 runs to 19 residues. V lost 0 bases and J lost 10; bases outside the gene matches: 19. The CDR3: CASSLARTKGTSGNREQFF. CDR3 bases: TGCGCCAGCAGCTTGGCACGGACAAAGGGAACTAGCGGGAATCGGGAGCAGTTCTTC.

The V and J genes are TRBV7-3 and TRBJ1-3, with a weak D call TRBD1 (5 bases). Germline lookup yields CDR1 SGHTA and CDR2 FQGTGA. This CDR3 has 16 residues. V lost 2 bases and J lost 2, with 13 bases in between. CDR3 sequence (DNA): TGTGCCAGCAGCTTAGGCGCGCCAGGGACTGGAAACACCATATATTTT. Translating it yields CASSLGAPGTGNTIYF.

The CDR3 is CASSLLGGFYGYTF. For the CDR3, the DNA is TGTGCCAGCAGCTTATTGGGGGGTTTCTATGGCTACACCTTC. The chain is built from TRBV7-8 and TRBJ1-2; maybe TRBD1 (5 bases). V was cut by 2 bases and J by 4 bases, with 11 bases left in between. CDR1 is SGHVS and CDR2 is FQNEAQ in the germline V gene. The CDR3 spans 14 residues.

V usage is TRBV29-1 and J usage is TRBJ2-7; TRBD1 matches at 7 bases. The CDR3 covers 14 residues. The germline V gene encodes CDR1 SQVTM and CDR2 ANQGSEA. The ends lost 4 bases at V and 1 base at J; junction bases unmatched: 7. The CDR3 nucleotides read TGCAGCGTTGGAAGAACGGGACAGTCCTACGAGCAGTACTTC. Protein: CSVGRTGQSYEQYF.

V is TRBV28 and J is TRBJ1-2; D possibly corresponds to TRBD1 (6 bases). The ends were cut back, 5 bases at V and 6 bases at J, with 16 bases in the middle. The V gene's germline CDR1 is MDHEN and CDR2 SYDVKM. The CDR3 contains 14 residues. CDR3 loop: CASSVERGADGYTF. The CDR3 nucleotides are TGTGCCAGCAGTGTTGAGCGGGGGGCGGATGGCTACACCTTC.

V and J are TRBV9 and TRBJ2-7, with D tentatively TRBD1 (6 bases). Germline CDR1 is SGDLS and CDR2 is YYNGEE. The CDR3 runs 15 residues. The germline V and J ends were trimmed by 1 base and 0 bases, with 11 bases remaining between them. As DNA, the CDR3 is TGTGCCAGCAGCGTATCACAGGGACACTCCTACGAGCAGTACTTC. It yields the protein CASSVSQGHSYEQYF.

This clone was counted once. The chain carries TRBV15 and TRBJ2-2, with TRBD2 as a possible D gene (6 bases). Germline V gene data show CDR1 as LNHNV and CDR2 as YYDKDF (reference sequence). This CDR3 has 16 residues. V was trimmed by 9 bases and J by 0 bases, leaving 17 bases between them. The CDR3 DNA follows: TGTGCCACAACAAACCCCGGGACTGCGAACACCGGGGAGCTGTTTTTT. It codes for CATTNPGTANTGELFF.

As DNA, the CDR3 is TGCAGCGTTGATTACAGGGGGCTGGGCGGGGAGCTGTTTTTT. This translates into CSVDYRGLGGELFF. This rearrangement joins TRBV29-1 to TRBJ2-2; 9 bases agree with TRBD1. The CDR3 consists of 14 residues. The V and J ends lost 3 bases and 7 bases, in that order; junction bases with no gene match: 6. Germline CDR1 and CDR2: SQVTM and ANQGSEA.

This chain links TRBV6-1 with TRBJ2-7; no firm D call. The CDR3 is made up of 12 amino acids. The V end was cut by 4 bases, the J end by 5 bases, with 9 bases between. The germline gives CDR1 MNHNS, CDR2 SASEGT. The CDR3 region is CASSAQTNEQYF. Written as DNA, the CDR3 is TGTGCCAGCAGTGCCCAGACGAACGAGCAGTACTTC.

The genes are TRBV6-5 and TRBJ1-5, with no clear D. The CDR3 totals 15 residues. The germline V gene encodes CDR1 MNHEY and CDR2 SVGAGI. V lost 7 bases and J lost 0, with 13 bases in between. CDR3 amino acids: CASKVGFNSNQPQHF. The DNA of the CDR3 is TGTGCCAGCAAAGTTGGGTTTAATAGCAATCAGCCCCAGCATTTT.

The gene calls are TRBV30 and TRBJ2-1, with D tentatively TRBD2 (5 bases). The CDR3 is 12 amino acids. Between the trimmed V and J ends, which lost 1 base and 7 bases, there was a span of 8 bases. CDR1 is GTSNPN and CDR2 is SVGIG in the germline V gene (reference sequence). The CDR3 region has the DNA TGTGCCTGGAGTGCAACGGGGAATGAGCAGTTCTTC. Translated: CAWSATGNEQFF.

The chain recombines TRBV6-5 with TRBJ2-5; no firm D call. The CDR3 sequence is 15 residues long. Looked up from germline, CDR1 is MNHEY and CDR2 is SVGAGI. The V end was cut by 0 bases, the J end by 0 bases, with 8 bases between. The CDR3 coding sequence is TGTGCCAGCAGTTACTCGGCAGGCCACCAAGAGACCCAGTACTTC. Translation: CASSYSAGHQETQYF.